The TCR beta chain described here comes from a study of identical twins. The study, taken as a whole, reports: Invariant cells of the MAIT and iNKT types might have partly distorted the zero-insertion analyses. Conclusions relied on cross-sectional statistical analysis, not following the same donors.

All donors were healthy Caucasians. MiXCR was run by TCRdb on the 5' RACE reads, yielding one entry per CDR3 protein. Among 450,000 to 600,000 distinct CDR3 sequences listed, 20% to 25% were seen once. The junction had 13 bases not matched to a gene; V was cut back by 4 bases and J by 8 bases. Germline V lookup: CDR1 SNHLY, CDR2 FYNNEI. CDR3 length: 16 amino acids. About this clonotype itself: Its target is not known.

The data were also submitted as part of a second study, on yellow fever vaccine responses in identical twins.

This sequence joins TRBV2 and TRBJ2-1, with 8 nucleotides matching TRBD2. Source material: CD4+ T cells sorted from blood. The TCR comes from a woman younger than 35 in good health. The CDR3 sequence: CASSVEGTRGLHEQFF. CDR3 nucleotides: TGTGCCAGCAGTGTTGAGGGGACTAGGGGTTTGCATGAGCAGTTCTTC.